Each of the 29 T cell receptor beta chains below was sequenced from the same sample in a study of response to subunit inactivated influenza vaccine. TCRdb used MiXCR to reprocess the RT-PCR reads, holding one entry per CDR3 protein. The sample carries about 190,000 distinct CDR3 sequences, around 14% recorded once. Sequences were derived from CD8+ T cells sorted from PBMCs, sampled 5 to 6 days after vaccination. These receptors were taken from a man between 45 and 60 years old who received an inactivated influenza vaccine.

This clonotype was seen repeatedly, ten times or more. V gene TRBV7-9 combines with J gene TRBJ2-7; TRBD1 is a possible D gene (6 bases). Trimming cost V 5 bases and J 3 bases, with 14 bases left between them. The germline CDR1 and CDR2 sequences are SEHNR and FQNEAQ (reference sequence). This CDR3 is built from 14 residues. The DNA of the CDR3 is TGTGCCAGCAGCCATCGACAGGAAATCTACGAGCAGTACTTC. This encodes CASSHRQEIYEQYF.

The chain joins TRBV6-1 to TRBJ2-2; TRBD2 matches at 10 bases. The CDR3 covers 15 residues. After removal of 5 bases from V and 6 bases from J, the junction contained 6 bases not matched to a gene. Germline values: CDR1 MNHNS, CDR2 SASEGT. DNA of the CDR3: TGTGCCAGCAGTCCTAGCGGGGGTCGCCCCGGGGAGCTGTTTTTT. Its translation is CASSPSGGRPGELFF.

This clonotype was recorded a few times. This chain connects TRBV3-1 to TRBJ2-7, with D unclear. The CDR3 consists of 14 residues. The V gene lost 4 bases and the J gene lost 4 bases, with 14 bases spanning the gap. The germline gives CDR1 LGHDT, CDR2 YNNKEL (reference sequence). The CDR3 nucleotides are TGTGCCAGCAGCCCCGCAACGGGTTTGTACGAGCAGTACTTC. Residues: CASSPATGLYEQYF.

The chain uses TRBV12-3 or TRBV12-4 and TRBJ2-7; no clear D. The CDR3 has 12 residues. V was trimmed by 3 bases and J by 2 bases, leaving 5 bases between them. This CDR3 reads CASSFQAYEQYF. The CDR3, as DNA: TGTGCCAGCAGTTTCCAAGCCTACGAGCAGTACTTC.

This clonotype occurred a few times. CDR3 in amino acids: CASSLRDGVSYGYTF. As DNA, the CDR3 is TGTGCCAGCAGCCTACGGGACGGTGTTAGCTATGGCTACACCTTC. V gene TRBV7-9 combines with J gene TRBJ1-2, with a tentative D call TRBD1 (5 bases). Trimming took 5 bases from V and 4 from J, leaving 17 bases between them. CDR1 and CDR2 (germline): SEHNR, FQNEAQ (reference sequence). This CDR3 has 15 amino acids.

The V gene is TRBV3-1, the J gene TRBJ2-5; 8 bases match TRBD2. There are 17 residues in the CDR3. V lost 4 bases, J lost 0 bases, and 10 bases stayed unmatched. The germline V gene encodes CDR1 LGHDT and CDR2 YNNKEL (reference sequence). The CDR3 DNA follows: TGTGCCAGCAGCCGCTCCGGGGGGGAGTTTTACCAAGAGACCCAGTACTTC. Its protein is CASSRSGGEFYQETQYF.

This clonotype was detected a few times. V is TRBV3-1 and J is TRBJ1-5; 9 bases align to TRBD1. The CDR3 consists of 15 residues. Germline V gene data show CDR1 as LGHDT and CDR2 as YNNKEL (reference sequence). V lost 5 bases and J lost 3; bases outside the gene matches: 5. The CDR3 spells CASSSGTGYNQPQHF. DNA for the CDR3: TGTGCCAGCAGCTCCGGGACAGGGTACAATCAGCCCCAGCATTTT.

This clonotype has more than one count but fewer than ten. V gene TRBV6-1 combines with J gene TRBJ2-3; 7 bases align to TRBD1. CDR3 length: 19 amino acids. V gave up 7 bases and J gave up 0 bases; unmatched junction bases: 19. The germline V gene encodes CDR1 MNHNS and CDR2 SASEGT. The CDR3 DNA reads as TGTGCCAGCACCGACCTTCGAGGACGACCGGGACAGAGCACAGATACGCAGTATTTT. Protein: CASTDLRGRPGQSTDTQYF.

This clonotype was counted at least ten times. The chain links TRBV10-3 to TRBJ2-1; 7 bases fit TRBD1. Germline V gene lookup returns CDR1 ENHRY and CDR2 SYGVKD. Trimming cost V 7 bases and J 5 bases; bases outside gene matches: 2. The CDR3 length is 12 residues. The CDR3 protein is CAITGGNNEQFF. CDR3 nucleotide sequence: TGTGCCATCACAGGGGGAAACAATGAGCAGTTCTTC.

This clonotype was picked up many times. The J gene is TRBJ2-3, the V gene TRBV29-1, with a tentative D call TRBD2 (6 bases). The CDR3 sequence is 18 residues long. CDR1 SQVTM and CDR2 ANQGSEA come from the germline V gene. Trimming removed 0 bases from V and 2 bases from J, with 21 bases in between. This CDR3 is CSVEDRIPRDSVTDTQYF. CDR3 coding DNA: TGCAGCGTTGAAGATCGGATCCCCCGGGACTCCGTCACAGATACGCAGTATTTT.

V usage is TRBV7-9 and J usage is TRBJ2-5, with 7 bases fitting TRBD2. The CDR3 spans 14 residues. Per the germline V gene, CDR1 is SEHNR and CDR2 is FQNEAQ (reference sequence). Germline trimming cut 5 bases from V and 5 bases from J; bases unmatched to any gene: 8. The CDR3, as DNA: TGTGCCAGCAGCCTCGAAACTAGCGTGGAGACCCAGTACTTC. This encodes CASSLETSVETQYF.

This clonotype was counted a few times. An end of the junction does not agree with germline; a read error may underlie this. The V and J genes are TRBV11-1 and TRBJ2-7; 8 bases are shared with TRBD1. CDR3 length: 14 amino acids. Germline CDR1 reads SGHAT; CDR2 reads FQDESV (reference sequence). This CDR3 reads CASSYRGASSEQYF. The CDR3 DNA is TGTGCCAGCAGCTACAGGGGGGCCTCCTCCGAGCAGTACTTC. The full variable domain, with the rest looked up from reference TRBV11-1 and TRBJ2-7, is EAEVAQSPRYKITEKSQAVAFWCDPISGHATLYWYRQILGQGPELLVQFQDESVVDDSQLPKDRFSAERLKGVDSTLKIQPAELGDSAMYLCASSYRGASSEQYFGPGTRLTVT.

This clonotype was detected a few times. V and J are TRBV4-2 and TRBJ1-1; D perhaps matches TRBD1 (5 bases). V dropped 7 bases and J dropped 4 bases, with 13 bases sitting between them. Germline assignment: CDR1 LGHNA and CDR2 YNFKEQ. The CDR3 loop spans 13 amino acids. The DNA of the CDR3 is TGTGCCAGCAAGGCTCTGGGGGGCACTGAAGCTTTCTTT. Translation: CASKALGGTEAFF.

Sample share makes this clonotype medium-sized (0.01 to 0.1%). The chain carries TRBV20-1 and TRBJ1-5; 7 bases match TRBD1. Trimming removed 0 bases from V and 6 bases from J; junction bases left unmatched: 8. The germline CDR1 and CDR2 sequences are DFQATT and SNEGSKA (reference sequence). This CDR3 has 15 amino acids. The CDR3: CSARDQTGETQPQHF. CDR3 coding DNA: TGCAGTGCTAGAGATCAAACAGGGGAGACTCAGCCCCAGCATTTT.

The chain combines TRBV15 with TRBJ2-5; D is perhaps TRBD1 (6 bases). Per germline, CDR1 LNHNV and CDR2 YYDKDF (reference sequence). The V end lost 5 bases, the J end lost 4 bases, and 14 bases lay between the germline ends. The CDR3 runs 14 residues. The CDR3 DNA follows: TGTGCCACCAGCTTAGGCGCAGGGGTAGAGACCCAGTACTTC. It codes for CATSLGAGVETQYF.

This clonotype has more than one count but fewer than ten. The V gene is TRBV4-3, the J gene TRBJ1-1, with a weak D call TRBD1 (5 bases). CDR3 length equals 15 residues. Deletions cut 0 bases from V and 1 base from J, with 9 bases between. Germline V gene sequence: CDR1 LGHNA, CDR2 YSLEER. DNA for the CDR3: TGCGCCAGCAGCCAAGATTCAGGGACGAACACTGAAGCTTTCTTT. Protein sequence: CASSQDSGTNTEAFF.

A few counts support this clonotype. V and J are TRBV6-2 or TRBV6-3 and TRBJ1-2, with 8 bases lining up with TRBD1. The junction had 14 bases not matched to a gene; V was cut back by 5 bases and J by 6 bases. The CDR3 runs 16 residues. CDR1 is MNHEY, CDR2 SVGEGT, per germline. As DNA, the CDR3 is TGTGCCAGCAGTCGCTCGGGACAGGACCCGGTGAATGGCTACACCTTC. This translates into CASSRSGQDPVNGYTF.

This clonotype was recorded a few times. CDR3 sequence reads: CASSPAGTYNEQFF. The CDR3 nucleotides read TGTGCCAGCAGCCCGGCAGGAACCTACAATGAGCAGTTCTTC. J is TRBJ2-1 and V is TRBV7-9; D call uncertain. Germline CDR1 and CDR2: SEHNR and FQNEAQ (reference sequence). The CDR3 sequence is 14 residues long. Trimming left V 5 bases short and J 2 bases short, with 10 bases between.

The V gene is TRBV6-2 or TRBV6-3, the J gene TRBJ2-1; D may be TRBD1 (7 bases). CDR3 size: 16 residues. Germline values: CDR1 MNHEY, CDR2 SVGEGT. V lost 0 bases, J lost 5 bases, and 14 bases lay in between. This CDR3 is CASSYSRRGENNEQFF. The CDR3 nucleotides read TGTGCCAGCAGTTACTCTCGCAGGGGGGAGAACAATGAGCAGTTCTTC.

The V and J genes are TRBV20-1 and TRBJ2-1, with 12 bases fitting TRBD2. The ends lost 6 bases at V and 2 bases at J; junction bases unmatched: 5. Germline CDR1 reads DFQATT; CDR2 reads SNEGSKA (reference sequence). This CDR3 is 15 amino acids long. This chain's CDR3 is CSALASGRAYNEQFF. The CDR3 coding sequence is TGCAGTGCCCTCGCTAGCGGGAGGGCCTACAATGAGCAGTTCTTC.

The chain employs TRBV6-2 or TRBV6-3 and TRBJ2-1; D unclear. The CDR3 has 16 amino acids. CDR1 is MNHEY, CDR2 SVGEGT, per germline. V lost 3 bases and J lost 2, with 14 bases in between. The CDR3 spells CASSYKASPPYNEQFF. CDR3 sequence (DNA): TGTGCCAGCAGTTATAAAGCGAGCCCCCCCTACAATGAGCAGTTCTTC.

V is TRBV15 and J is TRBJ1-1; D may be TRBD1 (5 bases). Trimming stripped 1 base from V and 0 bases from J, with 9 bases between. The CDR3 consists of 15 residues. The germline gives CDR1 LNHNV, CDR2 YYDKDF (reference sequence). CDR3 region: CATSRADTVNTEAFF. CDR3 bases: TGTGCCACCAGCAGAGCGGACACGGTGAACACTGAAGCTTTCTTT.

This clonotype occurred a few times. The chain links TRBV2 to TRBJ2-7; D may correspond to TRBD1 or TRBD2 (5 bases each). The CDR3 sequence is 13 residues long. Trimming removed 11 bases at V and 0 bases at J, with 14 bases between. Germline loops: CDR1 SNHLY, CDR2 FYNNEI. CDR3 DNA: TGTGCCGGAGAGGGGTACAGCTCCTACGAGCAGTACTTC. Protein sequence: CAGEGYSSYEQYF.

The V and J genes are TRBV4-3 and TRBJ2-2; 7 bases align to TRBD2. CDR3 length: 17 amino acids. Germline trimming cut 2 bases from V and 2 bases from J; bases unmatched to any gene: 8. Germline CDR1 and CDR2: LGHNA and YSLEER. The CDR3 nucleotides read TGCGCCAGCAGCCAATGGTCGGGACTACCAAACACCGGGGAGCTGTTTTTT. Its protein product is CASSQWSGLPNTGELFF.

This clonotype was observed a few times. The chain has TRBV25-1 and TRBJ2-1; 11 bases map to TRBD2. The CDR3 has 15 amino acids. The V and J ends lost 3 bases and 4 bases, in that order; junction bases with no gene match: 2. The germline V gene has CDR1 MGHDK and CDR2 SYGVNS. CDR3 nucleotide sequence: TGTGCCAGCAGTGAGCTAGCGGGGGGTTACAATGAGCAGTTCTTC. Translation gives CASSELAGGYNEQFF. Looking up the rest from reference TRBV25-1 and TRBJ2-1 gives the full variable domain: EADIYQTPRYLVIGTGKKITLECSQTMGHDKMYWYQQDPGMELHLIHYSYGVNSTEKGDLSSESTVSRIRTEHFPLTLESARPSHTSQYLCASSELAGGYNEQFFGPGTRLTVL.

The chain uses TRBV3-1 and TRBJ2-2; the match to TRBD2 covers 14 bases. The CDR3 is made up of 18 amino acids. Germline CDR1 and CDR2: LGHDT and YNNKEL (reference sequence). The V gene end was trimmed by 4 bases and the J gene end by 4 bases; junction bases not matched to a gene: 8. The CDR3 DNA follows: TGTGCCAGCAGCCGAGGGACTAGCGGGAGTGGGCGCACCGGGGAGCTGTTTTTT. Protein: CASSRGTSGSGRTGELFF.

The rearrangement links TRBV11-2 to TRBJ2-7; D possibly corresponds to TRBD1 (6 bases). This CDR3 region has 16 residues. The V end lost 0 bases, the J end lost 5 bases, and 17 bases lay between the germline ends. The germline gives CDR1 SGHAT, CDR2 FQNNGV. CDR3 bases: TGTGCCAGCAGCTTAGATCCTTGGACAGAGGCGAACGAGCAGTACTTC. This codes for CASSLDPWTEANEQYF.

The J gene is TRBJ2-7, the V gene TRBV12-3 or TRBV12-4, with 7 nucleotides matching TRBD2. V dropped 3 bases and J dropped 7; count of bases not matched to a gene: 9. The CDR3 covers 14 residues. The CDR3 DNA follows: TGTGCCAGCAGTTTTAGGACTAGGAATTTTGAGCAGTACTTC. This encodes CASSFRTRNFEQYF.

V and J are TRBV15 and TRBJ2-3; 8 nucleotides align to TRBD2. CDR1 is LNHNV and CDR2 is YYDKDF in the germline V gene (reference sequence). The CDR3 loop spans 16 amino acids. V shed 5 bases, J shed 3 bases, and the junction held 10 bases outside the gene matches. In nucleotides, the CDR3 is TGTGCCACCAGCTATCTGGTGGCGGGGGGAACAGATACGCAGTATTTT. Translation gives CATSYLVAGGTDTQYF.